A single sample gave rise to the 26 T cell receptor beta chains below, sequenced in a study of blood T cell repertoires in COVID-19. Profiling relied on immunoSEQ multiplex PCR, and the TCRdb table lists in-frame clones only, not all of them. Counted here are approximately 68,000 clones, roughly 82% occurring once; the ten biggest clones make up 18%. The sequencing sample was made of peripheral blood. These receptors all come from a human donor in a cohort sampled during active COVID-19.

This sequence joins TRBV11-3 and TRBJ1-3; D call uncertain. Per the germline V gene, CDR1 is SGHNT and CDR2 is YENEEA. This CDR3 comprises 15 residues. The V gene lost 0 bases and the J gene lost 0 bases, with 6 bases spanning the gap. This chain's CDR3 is CASSLDGHSGNTIYF. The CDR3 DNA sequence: TGTGCCAGCAGCTTAGACGGTCACTCTGGAAACACCATATATTTT.

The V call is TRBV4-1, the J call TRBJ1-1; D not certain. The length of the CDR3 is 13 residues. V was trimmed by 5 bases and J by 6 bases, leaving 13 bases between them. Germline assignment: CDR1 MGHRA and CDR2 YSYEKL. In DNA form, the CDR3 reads TGCGCCAGCAGCTTATTTGGTCCGGCTGAAGCTTTCTTT. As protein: CASSLFGPAEAFF.

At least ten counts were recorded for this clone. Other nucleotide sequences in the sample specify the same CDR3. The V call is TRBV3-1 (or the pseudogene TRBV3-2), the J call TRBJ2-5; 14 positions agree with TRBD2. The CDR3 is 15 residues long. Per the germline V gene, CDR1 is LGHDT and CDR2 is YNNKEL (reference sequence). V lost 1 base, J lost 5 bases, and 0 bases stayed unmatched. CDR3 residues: CASSQGLAGGETQYF. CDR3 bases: TGTGCCAGCAGCCAAGGACTAGCGGGGGGGGAGACCCAGTACTTC.

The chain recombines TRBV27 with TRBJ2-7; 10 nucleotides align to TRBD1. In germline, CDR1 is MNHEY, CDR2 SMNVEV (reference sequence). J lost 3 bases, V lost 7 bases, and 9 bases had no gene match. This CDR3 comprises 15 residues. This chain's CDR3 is CASKKTGGFGYEQYF. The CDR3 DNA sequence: TGTGCCAGCAAAAAGACAGGGGGCTTCGGCTACGAGCAGTACTTC.

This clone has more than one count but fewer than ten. This chain's CDR3 is CAILSGANVLTF. CDR3 DNA sequence: TGTGCCATCCTCTCTGGGGCCAACGTCCTGACTTTC. The chain combines TRBV2 with TRBJ2-6; the D is unclear. In germline, CDR1 is SNHLY, CDR2 FYNNEI. This CDR3 contains 12 residues. V was pared by 10 bases and J by 0 bases, with 4 bases between.

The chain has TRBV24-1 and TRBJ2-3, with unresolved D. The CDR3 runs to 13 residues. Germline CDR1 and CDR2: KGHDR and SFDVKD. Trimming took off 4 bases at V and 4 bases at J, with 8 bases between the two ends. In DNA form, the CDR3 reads TGTGCCACCAGTGACAGGTTTTCAGATACGCAGTATTTT. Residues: CATSDRFSDTQYF.

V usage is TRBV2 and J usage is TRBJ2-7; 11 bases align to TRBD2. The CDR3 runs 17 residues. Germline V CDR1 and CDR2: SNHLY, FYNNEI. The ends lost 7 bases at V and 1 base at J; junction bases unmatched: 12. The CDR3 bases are TGTGCCAGCACCCTAGGACTAGCGGGTGGATCTTCCTACGAGCAGTACTTC. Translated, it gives CASTLGLAGGSSYEQYF.

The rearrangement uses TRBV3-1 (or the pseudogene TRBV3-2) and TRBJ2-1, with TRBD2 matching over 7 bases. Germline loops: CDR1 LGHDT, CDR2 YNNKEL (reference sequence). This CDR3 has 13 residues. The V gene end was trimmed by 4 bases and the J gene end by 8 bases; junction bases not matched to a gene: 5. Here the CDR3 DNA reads TGTGCCAGCAGCCGGGGACTAAGAGATGAGCAGTTCTTC. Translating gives CASSRGLRDEQFF.

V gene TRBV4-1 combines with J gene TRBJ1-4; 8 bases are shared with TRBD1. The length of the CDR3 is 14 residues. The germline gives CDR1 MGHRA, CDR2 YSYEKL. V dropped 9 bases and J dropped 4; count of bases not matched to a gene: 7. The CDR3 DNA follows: TGCGCCAGTAAACCCGGACAGGGTAATGAAAAACTGTTTTTT. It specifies CASKPGQGNEKLFF.

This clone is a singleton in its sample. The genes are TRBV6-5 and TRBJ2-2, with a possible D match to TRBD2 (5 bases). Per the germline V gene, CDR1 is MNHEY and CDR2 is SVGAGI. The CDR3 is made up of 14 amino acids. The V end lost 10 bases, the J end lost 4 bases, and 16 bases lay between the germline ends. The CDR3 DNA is TGTGCCACCTTGCGAGGGTGGAGCACCGGGGAGCTGTTTTTT. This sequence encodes CATLRGWSTGELFF.

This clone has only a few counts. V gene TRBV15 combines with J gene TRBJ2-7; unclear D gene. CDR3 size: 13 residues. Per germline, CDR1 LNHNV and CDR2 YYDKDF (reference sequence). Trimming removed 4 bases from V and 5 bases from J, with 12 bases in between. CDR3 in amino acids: CATSNSPRNEQYF. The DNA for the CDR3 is TGTGCCACCAGCAATTCCCCGAGGAACGAGCAGTACTTC.

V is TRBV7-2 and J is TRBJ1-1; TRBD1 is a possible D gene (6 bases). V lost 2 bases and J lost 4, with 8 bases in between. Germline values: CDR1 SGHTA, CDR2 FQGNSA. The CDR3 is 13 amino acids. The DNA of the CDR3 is TGTGCCAGCAGCTTATACAGGGTCACTGAAGCTTTCTTT. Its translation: CASSLYRVTEAFF.

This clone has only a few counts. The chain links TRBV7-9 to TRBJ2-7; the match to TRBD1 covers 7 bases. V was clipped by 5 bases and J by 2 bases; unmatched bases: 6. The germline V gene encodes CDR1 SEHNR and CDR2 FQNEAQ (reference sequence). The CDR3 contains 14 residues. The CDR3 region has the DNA TGTGCCAGCAGCCCTTGGGACAGTCCCTACGAGCAGTACTTC. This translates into CASSPWDSPYEQYF.

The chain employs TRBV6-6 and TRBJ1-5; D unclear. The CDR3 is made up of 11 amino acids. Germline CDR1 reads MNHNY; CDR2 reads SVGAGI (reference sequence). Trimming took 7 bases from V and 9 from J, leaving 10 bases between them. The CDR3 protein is CASTQVGPQHF. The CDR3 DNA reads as TGTGCCAGCACCCAGGTGGGGCCCCAGCATTTT.

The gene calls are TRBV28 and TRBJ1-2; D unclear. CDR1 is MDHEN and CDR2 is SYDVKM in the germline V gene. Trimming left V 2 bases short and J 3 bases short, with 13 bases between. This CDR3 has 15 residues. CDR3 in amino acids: CASSLPRELDYGYTF. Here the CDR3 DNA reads TGTGCCAGCAGTTTACCCCGGGAGTTGGACTATGGCTACACCTTC.

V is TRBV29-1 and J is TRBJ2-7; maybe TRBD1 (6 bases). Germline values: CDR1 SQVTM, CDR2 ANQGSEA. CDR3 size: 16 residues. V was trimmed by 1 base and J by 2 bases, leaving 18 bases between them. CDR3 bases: TGCAGCGTTGAAGCCGCCTTGACAGGAAAACCCTACGAGCAGTACTTC. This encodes CSVEAALTGKPYEQYF.

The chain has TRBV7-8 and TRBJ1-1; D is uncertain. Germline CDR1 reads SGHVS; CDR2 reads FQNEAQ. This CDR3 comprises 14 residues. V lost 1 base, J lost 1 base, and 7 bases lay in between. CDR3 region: CASSLGRANTEAFF. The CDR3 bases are TGTGCCAGCAGCTTAGGGAGGGCGAACACTGAAGCTTTCTTT.

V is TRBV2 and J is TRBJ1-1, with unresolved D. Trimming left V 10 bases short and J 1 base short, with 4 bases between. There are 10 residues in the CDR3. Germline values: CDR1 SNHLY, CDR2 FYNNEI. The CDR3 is CATSNTEAFF. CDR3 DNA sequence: TGTGCCACATCGAACACTGAAGCTTTCTTT.

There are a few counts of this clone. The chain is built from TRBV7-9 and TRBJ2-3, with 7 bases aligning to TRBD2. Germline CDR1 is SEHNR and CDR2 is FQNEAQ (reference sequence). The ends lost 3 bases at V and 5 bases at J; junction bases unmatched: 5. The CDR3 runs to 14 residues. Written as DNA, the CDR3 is TGTGCCAGCAGCTTTATAGTAGCGGGAGATACGCAGTATTTT. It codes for CASSFIVAGDTQYF.

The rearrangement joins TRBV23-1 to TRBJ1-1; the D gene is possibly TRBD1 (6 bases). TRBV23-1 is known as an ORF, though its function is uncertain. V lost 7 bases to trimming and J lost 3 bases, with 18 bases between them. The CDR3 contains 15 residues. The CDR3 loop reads CASKGGGSGDTEAFF. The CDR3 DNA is TGCGCCAGCAAAGGGGGGGGTAGTGGGGACACTGAAGCTTTCTTT.

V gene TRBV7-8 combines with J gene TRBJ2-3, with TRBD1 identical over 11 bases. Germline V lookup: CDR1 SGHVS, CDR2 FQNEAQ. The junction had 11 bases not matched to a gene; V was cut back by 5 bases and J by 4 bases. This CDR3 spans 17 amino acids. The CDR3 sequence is CASSIGQGAGAADTQYF. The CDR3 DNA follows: TGTGCCAGCAGCATTGGACAGGGGGCCGGAGCGGCAGATACGCAGTATTTT.

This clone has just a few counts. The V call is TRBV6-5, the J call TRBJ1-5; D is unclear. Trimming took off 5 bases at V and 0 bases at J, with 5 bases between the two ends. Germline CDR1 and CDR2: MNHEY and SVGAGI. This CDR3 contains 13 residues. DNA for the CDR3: TGTGCCAGCAGTCCCAATAGCAATCAGCCCCAGCATTTT. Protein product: CASSPNSNQPQHF.

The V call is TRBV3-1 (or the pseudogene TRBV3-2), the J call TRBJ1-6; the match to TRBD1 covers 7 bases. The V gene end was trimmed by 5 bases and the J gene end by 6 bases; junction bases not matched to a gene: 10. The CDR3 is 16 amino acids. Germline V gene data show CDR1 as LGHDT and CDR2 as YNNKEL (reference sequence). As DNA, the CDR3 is TGTGCCAGCAGCGAAGCCACGACAGGGACTAATTCACCCCTCCACTTT. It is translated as CASSEATTGTNSPLHF.

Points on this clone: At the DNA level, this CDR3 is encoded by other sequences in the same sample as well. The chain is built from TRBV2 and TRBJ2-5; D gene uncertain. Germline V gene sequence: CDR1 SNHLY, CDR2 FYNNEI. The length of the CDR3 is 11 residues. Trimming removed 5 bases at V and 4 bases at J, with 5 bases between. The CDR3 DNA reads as TGTGCCAGCAGTTATAGAGAGACCCAGTACTTC. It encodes CASSYRETQYF.

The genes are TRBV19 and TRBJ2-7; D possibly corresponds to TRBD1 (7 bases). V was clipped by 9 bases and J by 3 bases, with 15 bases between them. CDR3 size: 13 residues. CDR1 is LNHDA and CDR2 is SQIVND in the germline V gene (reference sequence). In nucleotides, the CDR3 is TGTGCCAGCCACGGGGGACAGTACTACGAGCAGTACTTC. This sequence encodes CASHGGQYYEQYF. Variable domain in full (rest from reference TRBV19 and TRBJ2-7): DGGITQSPKYLFRKEGQNVTLSCEQNLNHDAMYWYRQDPGQGLRLIYYSQIVNDFQKGDIAEGYSVSREKKESFPLTVTSAQKNPTAFYLCASHGGQYYEQYFGPGTRLTVT.

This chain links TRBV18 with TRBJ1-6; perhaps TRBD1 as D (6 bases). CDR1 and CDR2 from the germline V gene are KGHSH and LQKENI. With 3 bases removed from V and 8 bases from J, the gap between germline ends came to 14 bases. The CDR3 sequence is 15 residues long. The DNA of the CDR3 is TGTGCCAGCTCACCCGCAGGGGTGAGGGATTCACCCCTCCACTTT. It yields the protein CASSPAGVRDSPLHF. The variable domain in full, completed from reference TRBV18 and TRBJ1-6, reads NAGVMQNPRHLVRRRGQEARLRCSPMKGHSHVYWYRQLPEEGLKFMVYLQKENIIDESGMPKERFSAEFPKEGPSILRIQQVVRGDSAAYFCASSPAGVRDSPLHFGNGTRLTVT.